This TCR beta chain was captured by sequencing in a study of vaccination effects on CD4 cells after COVID-19. Study context: Expansion with viral peptide pools was applied to antigen-specific CD4+ T cells by the ViraFEST assay prior to sequencing.

Assay: immunoSEQ multiplex PCR; the TCRdb copy retains only in-frame clones and omits some. This table has around 40,000 clones, 68% appearing once. Remarks on this clone: Its antigen is as yet unknown.

After less than 11 days in culture, the CD4+ T cells were isolated. Nucleocapsid antibodies were negative in the vaccine recipients, who had never had SARS-CoV-2 infection. Cultures got half-medium changes with IL-2 on days 3 and 7. Notes on the study in general: Nearly all vaccine-induced clones in healthy recipients recognized only SARS-CoV-2.

Trimming took off 2 bases at V and 6 bases at J, with 14 bases between the two ends. This CDR3 is 14 amino acids long. CDR1 SGHRS and CDR2 YFSETQ come from the germline V gene. This receptor was obtained from a human donor who received a COVID-19 vaccine. This chain connects TRBV5-1 to TRBJ1-1; TRBD1 is a possible D gene (6 bases). The sample here was CD4+ T cells from PBMCs cultured without peptide, taken before COVID-19 vaccination. The CDR3 protein is CASSLTGTLAEAFF. Written as DNA, the CDR3 is TGCGCCAGCAGCTTAACCGGGACATTGGCTGAAGCTTTCTTT.